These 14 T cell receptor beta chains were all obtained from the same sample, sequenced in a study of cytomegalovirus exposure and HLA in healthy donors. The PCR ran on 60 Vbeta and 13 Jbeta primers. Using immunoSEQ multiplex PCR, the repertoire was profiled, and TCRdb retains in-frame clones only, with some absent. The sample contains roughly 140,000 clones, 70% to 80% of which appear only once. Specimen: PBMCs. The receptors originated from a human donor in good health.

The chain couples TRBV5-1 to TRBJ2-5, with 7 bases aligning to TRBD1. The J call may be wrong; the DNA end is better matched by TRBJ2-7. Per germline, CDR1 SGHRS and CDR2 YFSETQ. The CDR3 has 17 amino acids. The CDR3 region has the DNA TGCGCCAGCAGCCGAGATCGGCAGGGGGTGAGCTCCTACGAGCAGTACTTC. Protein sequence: CASSRDRQGVSSYEQYF.

CDR3 region: CASSDRDRGRTEAFF. The CDR3 DNA sequence: TGCGCCAGCAGCGACCGGGACAGGGGGAGGACTGAAGCTTTCTTT. This rearrangement joins TRBV4-1 to TRBJ1-1, with 11 bases identical to TRBD1. The V segment lost 5 bases and the J segment 5 bases; nucleotides outside the gene matches: 7. CDR3 length equals 15 residues. Germline CDR1 MGHRA, CDR2 YSYEKL.

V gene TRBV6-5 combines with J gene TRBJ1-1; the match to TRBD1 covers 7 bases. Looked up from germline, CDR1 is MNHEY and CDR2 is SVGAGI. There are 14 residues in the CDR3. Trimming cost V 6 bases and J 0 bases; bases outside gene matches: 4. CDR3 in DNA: TGTGCCAGCAGACAGACAGGGATGAACACTGAAGCTTTCTTT. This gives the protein CASRQTGMNTEAFF.

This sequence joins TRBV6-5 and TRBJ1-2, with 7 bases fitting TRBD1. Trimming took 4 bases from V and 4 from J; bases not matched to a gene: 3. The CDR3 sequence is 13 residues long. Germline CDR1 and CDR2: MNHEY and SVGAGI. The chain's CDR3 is CASSLTGTYGYTF. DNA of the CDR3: TGTGCCAGCAGTTTGACAGGGACCTATGGCTACACCTTC.

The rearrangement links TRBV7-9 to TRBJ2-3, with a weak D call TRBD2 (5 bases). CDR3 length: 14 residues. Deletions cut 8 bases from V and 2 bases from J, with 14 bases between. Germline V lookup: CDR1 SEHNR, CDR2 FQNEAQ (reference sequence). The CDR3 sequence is CASGKAEYTDTQYF. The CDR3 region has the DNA TGTGCCAGCGGGAAAGCGGAGTACACAGATACGCAGTATTTT.

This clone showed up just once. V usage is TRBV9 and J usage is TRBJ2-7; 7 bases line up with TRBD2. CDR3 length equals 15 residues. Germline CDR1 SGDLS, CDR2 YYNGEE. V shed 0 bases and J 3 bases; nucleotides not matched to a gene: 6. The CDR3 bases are TGTGCCAGCAGCGTAGCTGAGGGAGGGTTCTACGAGCAGTACTTC. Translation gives CASSVAEGGFYEQYF.

CDR3 sequence reads: CASSFLWGGRNYGYTF. The CDR3 DNA is TGTGCCAGCAGTTTTTTATGGGGAGGACGGAACTATGGCTACACCTTC. V and J are TRBV27 and TRBJ1-2; D not resolved. Between the trimmed V and J ends, which lost 3 bases and 2 bases, there was a span of 16 bases. Germline CDR1 and CDR2: MNHEY and SMNVEV (reference sequence). The CDR3 loop spans 16 amino acids.

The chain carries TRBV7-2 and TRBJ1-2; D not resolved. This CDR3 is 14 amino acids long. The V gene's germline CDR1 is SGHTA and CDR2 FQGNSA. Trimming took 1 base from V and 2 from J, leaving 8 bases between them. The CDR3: CASSLDGRNYGYTF. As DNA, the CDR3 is TGTGCCAGCAGCTTAGATGGGAGAAACTATGGCTACACCTTC.

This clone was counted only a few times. The CDR3 here is CASSPALARNEQFF. CDR3 DNA: TGTGCCAGCAGCCCCGCCCTTGCACGGAATGAGCAGTTCTTC. The rearrangement links TRBV5-4 to TRBJ2-1; unclear D gene. The CDR3 contains 14 residues. CDR1 SGHNT and CDR2 YYREEE come from the germline V gene (reference sequence). The V end was cut by 4 bases, the J end by 7 bases, with 15 bases between. Full variable domain (remainder filled in from reference TRBV5-4 and TRBJ2-1): ETGVTQSPTHLIKTRGQQVTLRCSSQSGHNTVSWYQQALGQGPQFIFQYYREEENGRGNFPPRFSGLQFPNYSSELNVNALELDDSALYLCASSPALARNEQFFGPGTRLTVL.

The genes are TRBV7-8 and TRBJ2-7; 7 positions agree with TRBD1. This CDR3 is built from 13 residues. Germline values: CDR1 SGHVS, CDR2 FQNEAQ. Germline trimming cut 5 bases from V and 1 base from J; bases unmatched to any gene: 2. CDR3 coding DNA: TGTGCCAGCAGCGTGGACAGGTCCTACGAGCAGTACTTC. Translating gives CASSVDRSYEQYF. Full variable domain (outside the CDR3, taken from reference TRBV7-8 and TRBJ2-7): GAGVSQSPRYKVAKRGQDVALRCDPISGHVSLFWYQQALGQGPEFLTYFQNEAQLDKSGLPSDRFFAERPEGSVSTLKIQRTQQEDSAVYLCASSVDRSYEQYFGPGTRLTVT.

The CDR3 DNA reads TGTGCCAGCAGTTACGGGGGGTTGGGCAATCAGCCCCAGCATTTT. It codes for CASSYGGLGNQPQHF. V usage is TRBV27 and J usage is TRBJ1-5; D possibly corresponds to TRBD1 (5 bases). The CDR3 length is 15 residues. CDR1 and CDR2 from the germline V gene are MNHEY and SMNVEV (reference sequence). V lost 4 bases and J 2 bases, leaving 12 bases between the germline ends.

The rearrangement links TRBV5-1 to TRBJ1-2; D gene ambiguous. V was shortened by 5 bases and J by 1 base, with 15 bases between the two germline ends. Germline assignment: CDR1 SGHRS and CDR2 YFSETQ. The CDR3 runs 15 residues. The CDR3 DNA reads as TGCGCCAGCAGTCAAGGGAGAACTCTTAACTATGGCTACACCTTC. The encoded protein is CASSQGRTLNYGYTF.

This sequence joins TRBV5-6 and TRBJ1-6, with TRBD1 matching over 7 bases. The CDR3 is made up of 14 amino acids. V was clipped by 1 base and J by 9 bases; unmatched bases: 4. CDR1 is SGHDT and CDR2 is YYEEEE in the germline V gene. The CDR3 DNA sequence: TGTGCCAGCAGCTTGCGGCAGGGGGGTTCACCCCTCCACTTT. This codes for CASSLRQGGSPLHF. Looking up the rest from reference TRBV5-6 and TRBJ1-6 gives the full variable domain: DAGVTQSPTHLIKTRGQQVTLRCSPKSGHDTVSWYQQALGQGPQFIFQYYEEEERQRGNFPDRFSGHQFPNYSSELNVNALLLGDSALYLCASSLRQGGSPLHFGNGTRLTVT.

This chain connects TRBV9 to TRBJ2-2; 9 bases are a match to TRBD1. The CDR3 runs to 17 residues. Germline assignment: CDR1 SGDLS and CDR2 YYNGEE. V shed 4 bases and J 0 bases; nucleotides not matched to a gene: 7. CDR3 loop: CASSSPWDRANTGELFF. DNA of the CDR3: TGTGCCAGCAGCTCCCCTTGGGACAGGGCGAACACCGGGGAGCTGTTTTTT.